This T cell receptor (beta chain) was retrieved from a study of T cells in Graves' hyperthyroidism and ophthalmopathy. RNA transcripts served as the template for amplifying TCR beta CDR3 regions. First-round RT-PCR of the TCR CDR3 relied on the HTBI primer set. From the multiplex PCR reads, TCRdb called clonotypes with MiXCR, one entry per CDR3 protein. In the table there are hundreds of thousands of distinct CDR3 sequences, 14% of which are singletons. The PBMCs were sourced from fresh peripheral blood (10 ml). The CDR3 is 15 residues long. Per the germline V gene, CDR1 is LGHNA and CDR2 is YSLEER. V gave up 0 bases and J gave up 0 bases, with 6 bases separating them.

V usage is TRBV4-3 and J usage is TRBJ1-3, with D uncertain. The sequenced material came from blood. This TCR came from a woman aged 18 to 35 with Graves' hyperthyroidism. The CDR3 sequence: CASSQESPSGNTIYF. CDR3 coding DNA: TGCGCCAGCAGCCAAGAAAGCCCCTCTGGAAACACCATATATTTT.